This TCR beta chain was observed in a study of PD-1 blockade in classical Hodgkin lymphoma. Study-wide findings and caveats: CD4+ but not CD8+ TCR diversity rose significantly by C4D1.

Time point given: cycle 4 day 1 (C4D1), after 6 weeks of nivolumab. All patients relapsed after autologous stem cell transplantation, and brentuximab vedotin exposure varied. With respect to this clone: Its antigen is not known.

Measured with immunoSEQ multiplex PCR; TCRdb has only the in-frame clones, and not every one. The data hold several thousand clones, with 78% observed a single time. This receptor was obtained from a human donor with classical Hodgkin lymphoma. The sequenced sample was peripheral blood mononuclear cells (PBMCs), obtained before the fourth cycle of nivolumab.

The CDR3 sequence: CASSSGAGRYTF. CDR3 coding DNA: TGTGCCAGCAGTTCTGGGGCAGGTCGCTACACCTTC. J is TRBJ1-2 and V is TRBV27; TRBD1 might be the D (5 bases). V dropped 4 bases and J dropped 9 bases, with 12 bases sitting between them. The CDR3 is made up of 12 amino acids. The germline V gene has CDR1 MNHEY and CDR2 SMNVEV (reference sequence).